This TCR beta chain comes out of a study of blood T cell repertoires in COVID-19. The V gene lost 2 bases and the J gene lost 2 bases, with 13 bases spanning the gap. Germline loops: CDR1 LGHDT, CDR2 YNNKEL (reference sequence). The CDR3 has 15 amino acids. This clone was found a few times. The protocol was immunoSEQ multiplex PCR, while the TCRdb copy is restricted to in-frame clones and leaves out a portion. The sample yields some 150,000 clones, approximately 86% seen once. This chain joins TRBV3-1 (or the pseudogene TRBV3-2) and TRBJ2-7; no clear D gene. This receptor was obtained from a woman aged 55-69 years with acute or convalescent COVID-19. Input material: peripheral blood. CDR3 coding DNA: TGTGCCAGCAGCCAACAAACGACACCCGCCTACGAGCAGTACTTC. Its translation is CASSQQTTPAYEQYF.